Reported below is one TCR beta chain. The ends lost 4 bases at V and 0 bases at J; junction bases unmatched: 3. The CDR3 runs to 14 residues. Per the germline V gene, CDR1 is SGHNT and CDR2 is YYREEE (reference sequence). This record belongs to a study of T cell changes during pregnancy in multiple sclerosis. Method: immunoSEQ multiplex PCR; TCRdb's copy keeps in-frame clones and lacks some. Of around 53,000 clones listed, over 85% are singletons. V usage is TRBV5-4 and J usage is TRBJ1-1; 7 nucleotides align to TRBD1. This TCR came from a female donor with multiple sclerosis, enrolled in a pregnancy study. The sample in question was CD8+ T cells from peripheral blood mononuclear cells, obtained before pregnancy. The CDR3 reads CASSPGQMNTEAFF. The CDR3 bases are TGTGCCAGCAGCCCGGGACAGATGAACACTGAAGCTTTCTTT.